This is a list of T cell receptor beta chains from one sample in a study of blood T cell repertoires in COVID-19. The repertoire was sequenced with immunoSEQ multiplex PCR; TCRdb's copy has only in-frame clones and lacks some. Of about 200,000 clones listed, approximately 85% were seen once; the top ten hold 4.5% to 5%. The material sequenced was peripheral blood. The receptors shown here come from an elderly woman with acute or convalescent COVID-19. CDR3s include the opening cysteine and the closing phenylalanine or tryptophan. A D gene is named only where the DNA matches it firmly. Size values are once, few and many counts, or a class for expanded clones, and some rows have none.

d_gene: TRBD1; v_gene: TRBV7-2; abundance: NA; j_gene: TRBJ2-1; CDR3nt: TGTGCCAGCAGTGGGGACAGTTTTCGTGAGCAGTTCTTC; CDR3aa: CASSGDSFREQFF
d_gene: NA; v_gene: TRBV5-1; abundance: NA; j_gene: TRBJ1-2; CDR3nt: TGCGCCAGCAGCTTAAACACAGTCGACAGCCACTATGGCTACACCTTC; CDR3aa: CASSLNTVDSHYGYTF
d_gene: NA; v_gene: TRBV7-2; abundance: NA; j_gene: TRBJ2-7; CDR3nt: TGTGCCAGCAGCCCGACGGGCTACGAGCAGTACTTC; CDR3aa: CASSPTGYEQYF
d_gene: NA; v_gene: TRBV7-9; abundance: few; j_gene: TRBJ1-1; CDR3nt: TGTGCCAGCAGCCCCTCCGGGTTGACGGGCACTGAAGCTTTCTTT; CDR3aa: CASSPSGLTGTEAFF
d_gene: TRBD2; v_gene: TRBV9; abundance: NA; j_gene: TRBJ2-1; CDR3nt: TGTGCCAGCAGCGTATGGAGGACTAGCGGGAACAATGAGCAGTTCTTC; CDR3aa: CASSVWRTSGNNEQFF
d_gene: NA; v_gene: TRBV10-3; abundance: NA; j_gene: TRBJ1-2; CDR3nt: TGTGCCATCAGTGAGTTCCGCTCCCCGACAGGCAACTATGGCTACACCTTC; CDR3aa: CAISEFRSPTGNYGYTF
d_gene: NA; v_gene: TRBV18; abundance: NA; j_gene: TRBJ2-5; CDR3nt: TGTGCCAGCTCAGCAATTCCGGGACTGCAAGAGACCCAGTACTTC; CDR3aa: CASSAIPGLQETQYF
d_gene: TRBD2; v_gene: TRBV29-1; abundance: NA; j_gene: TRBJ2-1; CDR3nt: TGCAGCGCCGCATCTCTCGGGGCGGGAGGCTACAATGAGCAGTTCTTC; CDR3aa: CSAASLGAGGYNEQFF
d_gene: NA; v_gene: TRBV7-6; abundance: NA; j_gene: TRBJ2-7; CDR3nt: TGTGCCAGCAGCCCAGCTCAGGGCGAGCAGTACTTC; CDR3aa: CASSPAQGEQYF
d_gene: NA; v_gene: TRBV5-1; abundance: few; j_gene: TRBJ2-7; CDR3nt: TGCGCCAGCAGCCGCAGGGACACCGAAAACGAGCAGTACTTC; CDR3aa: CASSRRDTENEQYF
d_gene: NA; v_gene: TRBV24-1; abundance: NA; j_gene: TRBJ2-7; CDR3nt: TGTGCCACCAGTGATATCGGAGGTCGGTCCTACGAGCAGTACTTC; CDR3aa: CATSDIGGRSYEQYF
d_gene: TRBD1; v_gene: TRBV7-2; abundance: NA; j_gene: TRBJ1-6; CDR3nt: TGTGCCAGCAGCTTAGACAGGGGTAAATATTCACCCCTCCACTTT; CDR3aa: CASSLDRGKYSPLHF
d_gene: TRBD2; v_gene: TRBV11-2; abundance: NA; j_gene: TRBJ2-5; CDR3nt: TGTGCCAGCAGCCCAGGACTAGCGGGAGTAGGGGAGACCCAGTACTTC; CDR3aa: CASSPGLAGVGETQYF
d_gene: NA; v_gene: TRBV5-1; abundance: NA; j_gene: TRBJ1-3; CDR3nt: TGCGCCAGCAGCCCCAGGAAGACGGCGGGAAACACCATATATTTT; CDR3aa: CASSPRKTAGNTIYF
d_gene: NA; v_gene: TRBV14; abundance: NA; j_gene: TRBJ1-2; CDR3nt: TGTGCCAGCAGCCGCGGTTTTTCCGAAGGCTACACCTTC; CDR3aa: CASSRGFSEGYTF
d_gene: TRBD1; v_gene: TRBV27; abundance: NA; j_gene: TRBJ1-1; CDR3nt: TGTGCCAGCGGTAGCCTCAGGGGGCCGACTGAAGCTTTCTTT; CDR3aa: CASGSLRGPTEAFF
d_gene: NA; v_gene: TRBV7-2; abundance: NA; j_gene: TRBJ1-1; CDR3nt: TGTGCCAGCAGCTTGGACAGCGTCACTGAAGCTTTCTTT; CDR3aa: CASSLDSVTEAFF
d_gene: NA; v_gene: TRBV21-1; abundance: NA; j_gene: TRBJ2-7; CDR3nt: TGTGCCAGCAGCAAAGAATTTTGGGACTATCCCTGGGTCGAGCAGTACTTC; CDR3aa: CASSKEFWDYPWVEQYF
d_gene: NA; v_gene: TRBV5-1; abundance: NA; j_gene: TRBJ2-2; CDR3nt: TGCGCCAGCAGCTTGGAGGCGGGGAACACCGGGGAGCTGTTTTTT; CDR3aa: CASSLEAGNTGELFF
d_gene: NA; v_gene: TRBV28; abundance: once; j_gene: TRBJ2-3; CDR3nt: TGTGCCAGCAGCCCCTTGGGCGATACGCAGTATTTT; CDR3aa: CASSPLGDTQYF
d_gene: NA; v_gene: TRBV7-9; abundance: NA; j_gene: TRBJ2-1; CDR3nt: TGTGCCAGCACCAAACTCCAGGGTGCCTACAATGAGCAGTTCTTC; CDR3aa: CASTKLQGAYNEQFF
d_gene: TRBD1; v_gene: TRBV4-3; abundance: few; j_gene: TRBJ1-1; CDR3nt: TGCGCCAGCAGCCAAACCACAGGGGGCACTGAAGCTTTCTTT; CDR3aa: CASSQTTGGTEAFF
d_gene: TRBD1; v_gene: TRBV7-9; abundance: NA; j_gene: TRBJ2-7; CDR3nt: TGTGCCAGCAGCTTACGACAGGGGGTGTACGAGCAGTACTTC; CDR3aa: CASSLRQGVYEQYF
d_gene: NA; v_gene: TRBV18; abundance: NA; j_gene: TRBJ1-1; CDR3nt: TGTGCCAGCTCTCCCGGGGTGGGAACTGAAGCTTTCTTT; CDR3aa: CASSPGVGTEAFF
d_gene: NA; v_gene: TRBV19; abundance: NA; j_gene: TRBJ1-2; CDR3nt: TGTGCCAGCAGACCCCAGGGAGGGGGAAACTATGGCTACACCTTC; CDR3aa: CASRPQGGGNYGYTF
d_gene: NA; v_gene: TRBV9; abundance: NA; j_gene: TRBJ2-1; CDR3nt: TGTGCCAGCAGCGTCGACTATGCTGAGCAGTTCTTC; CDR3aa: CASSVDYAEQFF
d_gene: NA; v_gene: TRBV24-1; abundance: NA; j_gene: TRBJ1-1; CDR3nt: TGTGCCACCAGTGATTCCTCTCCAGGGGAAGACACTGAAGCTTTCTTT; CDR3aa: CATSDSSPGEDTEAFF
d_gene: TRBD1; v_gene: TRBV28; abundance: NA; j_gene: TRBJ1-3; CDR3nt: TGTGCCAGCAGGCGAGCGTTTGGGACAGGGTTAGGAGACACCATATATTTT; CDR3aa: CASRRAFGTGLGDTIYF
d_gene: TRBD1; v_gene: TRBV4-1; abundance: NA; j_gene: TRBJ1-3; CDR3nt: TGCGCCAGCAGCCAAGAATGGGATGCGGGGACAGGGAGTGGAAACACCATATATTTT; CDR3aa: CASSQEWDAGTGSGNTIYF
d_gene: TRBD2; v_gene: TRBV18; abundance: NA; j_gene: TRBJ2-3; CDR3nt: TGTGCCAGCTCACCCGCTCGCGGGAGAAGTTCAGATACGCAGTATTTT; CDR3aa: CASSPARGRSSDTQYF
d_gene: TRBD2; v_gene: TRBV20-1; abundance: NA; j_gene: TRBJ2-1; CDR3nt: TGCAGTGCTAGTCGAGCGGGAGTTAGCTCCTACAATGAGCAGTTCTTC; CDR3aa: CSASRAGVSSYNEQFF
d_gene: NA; v_gene: TRBV5-4; abundance: NA; j_gene: TRBJ2-7; CDR3nt: TGTGCCAGCAGCTTGGCCGGGGTGGAGGAGCAGTACTTC; CDR3aa: CASSLAGVEEQYF
d_gene: NA; v_gene: TRBV18; abundance: few; j_gene: TRBJ1-1; CDR3nt: TGTGCCAGCTCACCACGCCAGGACACTGAAGCTTTCTTT; CDR3aa: CASSPRQDTEAFF
d_gene: TRBD2; v_gene: TRBV4-3; abundance: few; j_gene: TRBJ2-1; CDR3nt: TGCGCCAGCAGCCCGGACGAGGGACTAGACTATTACAATGAGCAGTTCTTC; CDR3aa: CASSPDEGLDYYNEQFF